This TCR beta chain was captured by sequencing in a study of post-analysis software for immune sequencing data. Overall study findings and caveats: The study found significantly lower normalized Chao1 diversity in multiple sclerosis patients than in controls. Samples sharing a preparation batch grouped tightly together when assessed by F measure. TRBV5-6, TRBV5-1 and TRBV20-1 were among roughly 5 TRBV segments more frequent in patients than controls.

Germline values: CDR1 MGHDK, CDR2 SYGVNS. The CDR3 loop spans 13 amino acids. Each TCR beta cDNA library carried unique molecular identifiers. TCRdb ran MiXCR on the PCR reads and lists one entry per CDR3 protein. The table records some 800,000 distinct CDR3 sequences, around 46% of them present only once. Note on this clonotype: The target antigen is unknown.

Sequenced material: blood. V usage is TRBV25-1 and J usage is TRBJ2-5, with D possibly matching TRBD1 (6 bases). The closer fit of TRBJ2-7 to the DNA end suggests the J call may be wrong. The origin of this receptor is a girl aged 10 to 17 with multiple sclerosis. The CDR3 region has the DNA TGTGCCAGCAGTGAGACAGGCTACTACGAGCAGTACTTC. This codes for CASSETGYYEQYF.